This TCR beta chain stems from a study of T cells in Graves' hyperthyroidism and ophthalmopathy. General study findings and limits: Among clonotypes expanded in thyroid above 0.001, most were also found in blood.

This clonotype has a count of ten or more. The antigen is not known. This CDR3 region has 13 residues. Germline V CDR1 and CDR2: KGHSH, LQKENI. Trimming removed 3 bases from V and 5 bases from J, with 8 bases in between. RNA transcripts yielded amplified TCR beta CDR3 regions. First-round RT-PCR targeting the TCR CDR3 was performed with the HTBI primer set. TCRdb fed the multiplex PCR reads into MiXCR, producing one record per CDR3 protein. The sample records a few hundred thousand distinct CDR3 sequences, roughly 15% being singletons. The gene calls are TRBV18 and TRBJ1-5, with TRBD1 as a possible D gene (5 bases). The material sequenced was blood. The receptor comes from a woman under 30 with Graves' hyperthyroidism. The CDR3 loop is CASSPGQDQPQHF. The CDR3 DNA reads as TGTGCCAGCTCACCTGGACAAGATCAGCCCCAGCATTTT.